The entry below describes one TCR beta chain. Its antigen remains unknown. Making TCR cDNA involved 5'RACE template switching, which added UMIs and a universal primer site. Via MiXCR, TCRdb re-called the 5' RACE reads, giving one row per CDR3 protein. The profile covers 340,000 or so distinct CDR3 sequences, with roughly an eighth appearing a single time and 2.5% to 4% taken by the ten largest. This sample was included in a study of T cells after yellow fever vaccination. Study outcomes and limitations: Only a minor proportion of clonotypes was detected across both CD4 and CD8 compartments. Post-booster samples contained most primary-vaccination clones (just under 98% CD4, around 88% CD8). FACS-sorted repertoires might harbor abundant contaminating clonotypes from the bulk population.

The CDR3 has 12 amino acids. V lost 5 bases to trimming and J lost 4 bases, with 9 bases between them. In germline, CDR1 is MNHEY, CDR2 SVGEGT. The source is a man between 18 and 29 years old who received the YFV17D yellow fever vaccine. Source: CD4+ T cells sorted from PBMCs, taken 15 days after the yellow fever booster vaccination. The V and J genes are TRBV6-2 or TRBV6-3 and TRBJ2-7; D is uncertain. In nucleotides, the CDR3 is TGTGCCAGCAGTCCGGCGTTTTACGAGCAGTACTTC. Protein sequence: CASSPAFYEQYF.